A selection of T cell receptor beta chains follows, all from one sample in a study of T cell repertoires in cytomegalovirus infection. TCRdb re-called the reads with MiXCR, one entry per CDR3 protein. The data contain 200,000 or so distinct CDR3 sequences, roughly a fifth of them seen just once; the ten biggest clones take up less than 3%. Sequenced material: PBMCs. The receptors here all came from a human donor in good health (CMV status not recorded). Some clones in this sample may be carry-over from other donors' samples. Both conserved end residues are part of each CDR3. The D gene is left open where the match is weak. A row's size may be missing; if present it is once, few, many or a size class.

size	V	J	D	DNA	CDR3
-	TRBV7-9	TRBJ2-7	-	TGTGCCAGCAGCCGTCTGGACAGCGTAAACCCCTACGAGCAGTACTTC	CASSRLDSVNPYEQYF
-	TRBV20-1	TRBJ2-7	-	TGCAGTGCTAGAGCCCTCTCAGTACAGGGTGGGCAGTACTTC	CSARALSVQGGQYF
few	TRBV9	TRBJ2-3	-	TGTGCCAGCAGCGTCCGGGACGGCGCACCTAGCACAGATACGCAGTATTTT	CASSVRDGAPSTDTQYF
few	TRBV6-2/TRBV6-3	TRBJ2-3	TRBD2	TGTGCCAGCAGTCCCCGCATACTAGCGGGGGGATACACAGATACGCAGTATTTT	CASSPRILAGGYTDTQYF
-	TRBV28	TRBJ2-7	TRBD1	TGTGCCAGCAGTAAAGGGACAGGGAGTGAGACCACCTACGAGCAGTACTTC	CASSKGTGSETTYEQYF
-	TRBV5-4	TRBJ1-1	-	TGTGCCAGCAGCGGGACCCCCGGGACACCGAACACTGAAGCTTTCTTT	CASSGTPGTPNTEAFF
-	TRBV19	TRBJ2-7	-	TGTGCCAGTAGTGTCGGACAGATCTACGAGCAGTACTTC	CASSVGQIYEQYF
few	TRBV20-1	TRBJ2-5	TRBD1	TGCAGTGCTTACCCGTCGGACAGGGTCGAAGAGACCCAGTACTTC	CSAYPSDRVEETQYF
many	TRBV18	TRBJ1-5	TRBD1	TGTGCCAGCTCACCTGGACAGGGGTCACATCAGCCCCAGCATTTT	CASSPGQGSHQPQHF
few	TRBV28	TRBJ2-3	-	TGTGCCAGCAGTTTCGACCCCAGCAGTTCTGGCACAGATACGCAGTATTTT	CASSFDPSSSGTDTQYF
few	TRBV2	TRBJ2-1	-	TGTGCCAGCAGCGAAAGAGACAGGAATGAGCAGTTCTTC	CASSERDRNEQFF
-	TRBV24-1	TRBJ2-1	-	TGTGCCACCAGTGTTTCGAATGAGCAGTTCTTC	CATSVSNEQFF
many	TRBV7-2	TRBJ2-7	TRBD2	TGTGCCAGCAGCTTAGAGGCTAGCGGGAGGGGTCGCGAGCAGTACTTC	CASSLEASGRGREQYF
few	TRBV7-9	TRBJ1-6	-	TGTGCCAGCAGCGGACAGTTTCTTAATTCACCCCTCCACTTT	CASSGQFLNSPLHF
many	TRBV7-8	TRBJ1-4	-	TGTGCCAGCAGCTTATCGGGCGGCAGCCCTAATGAAAAACTGTTTTTT	CASSLSGGSPNEKLFF
once	TRBV28	TRBJ2-3	TRBD2	TGTGCCAGCAGTTTTCCGGGGGGGGGAATTGTGGATACGCAGTATTTT	CASSFPGGGIVDTQYF
-	TRBV20-1	TRBJ2-2	-	TGCAGTGCTAGAGACTCTAAAACGGTCACCGGGGAGCTGTTTTTT	CSARDSKTVTGELFF
few	TRBV7-9	TRBJ1-5	-	TGTGCCAGCAGTTACGAATCAGGGCAGCCCCAGCATTTT	CASSYESGQPQHF
few	TRBV25-1	TRBJ1-2	-	TGTGCCAGCAGTGAGACAGGACGGGGCTACACCTTC	CASSETGRGYTF
many	TRBV24-1	TRBJ1-5	-	TGTGCCACCAGTGCTGTGGATCAGCCCCAGCATTTT	CATSAVDQPQHF
-	TRBV11-2	TRBJ2-1	TRBD2	TGTGCCAGCAGCTTAGGAGCGGGAGGGCCGGGACCCAATGAGCAGTTCTTC	CASSLGAGGPGPNEQFF
many	TRBV7-8	TRBJ2-7	TRBD1	TGTGCCAGCAGGAGACAGGGGTATTACGAGCAGTACTTC	CASRRQGYYEQYF
-	TRBV12-5	TRBJ2-7	TRBD2	TGTGCTAGTGGTTTGCCGCGGGGACGGCGGGAGTACGAGCAGTACTTC	CASGLPRGRREYEQYF
-	TRBV19	TRBJ2-1	TRBD2	TGTGCCAGTAACATCCGGGGGGTCAGCTCCTACAATGAGCAGTTCTTC	CASNIRGVSSYNEQFF
many	TRBV10-3	TRBJ2-7	TRBD2	TGTGCCATCGGTGGAGCTAGCGGGAGTTCCTACGAGCAGTACTTC	CAIGGASGSSYEQYF
few	TRBV10-3	TRBJ2-2	TRBD2	TGTGCCATCAGACCTCAGCGGGGGTCCGAAACCGGGGAGCTGTTTTTT	CAIRPQRGSETGELFF
few	TRBV6-2/TRBV6-3	TRBJ2-3	-	TGTGCCAGCAGTTACTTCTGGCCGACGCTAGAAATGACAGATACGCAGTATTTT	CASSYFWPTLEMTDTQYF
-	TRBV5-4	TRBJ2-3	-	TGTGCCAGCAGCTTGGATAACCCTCGTACGCAGTATTTT	CASSLDNPRTQYF
-	TRBV12-3/TRBV12-4	TRBJ2-7	-	TGTGCCAGCGGCCCGGGATCCTACGAGCAGTACTTC	CASGPGSYEQYF
-	TRBV4-2	TRBJ2-7	-	TGTGCCAGCAGCCAAGACCAGGACCTTGACCGCGAGCAGTACTTC	CASSQDQDLDREQYF
few	TRBV6-1	TRBJ1-2	-	TGTGCCAGCAGTGAAGCTGGCGGGCAGCTTAACTATGGCTACACCTTC	CASSEAGGQLNYGYTF
-	TRBV28	TRBJ2-3	-	TGTGCCAGCAGTTCTGGGGACGGCACAGATACGCAGTATTTT	CASSSGDGTDTQYF
few	TRBV12-3/TRBV12-4	TRBJ1-5	-	TGTGCCAGCAGTTTTGCACGGACGACCCCGGAGCCCCAGCATTTT	CASSFARTTPEPQHF
-	TRBV12-3/TRBV12-4	TRBJ2-1	TRBD1	TGTGCCAGCAGTAGGGGACAGGGGGGCAATGAGCAGTTCTTC	CASSRGQGGNEQFF
-	TRBV7-6	TRBJ2-5	-	TGTGCCAGCAGCCGAGAGCACCAAGAGACCCAGTACTTC	CASSREHQETQYF
few	TRBV2	TRBJ1-5	-	TGTGCCAGCAGCCGGCTGACCCTAACACGTATCAATAGCAATCAGCCCCAGCATTTT	CASSRLTLTRINSNQPQHF
many	TRBV28	TRBJ2-5	TRBD1	TGTGCCAGCAGTTCGGGACAGCAAGAGACCCAGTACTTC	CASSSGQQETQYF
many	TRBV5-5	TRBJ2-2	-	TGTGCCAGCAGCTTTTCAGGGACCGGGGAGCTGTTTTTT	CASSFSGTGELFF
many	TRBV10-3	TRBJ2-2	-	TGTGCCATCAGTGAGACAGGGAGTGGCACCGGGGAGCTGTTTTTT	CAISETGSGTGELFF
many	TRBV7-9	TRBJ1-2	-	TGTGCCAGCAGCTTCAGTGCCGGCTACACCTTC	CASSFSAGYTF
-	TRBV7-3	TRBJ1-6	TRBD1	TGTGCCACCTCACAGGGGAATAATTCACCCCTCCACTTT	CATSQGNNSPLHF
few	TRBV29-1	TRBJ2-5	-	TGCAGCGTTGAAGATCCGGGGGAAGAGACCCAGTACTTC	CSVEDPGEETQYF
few	TRBV2	TRBJ2-3	-	TGTGCCAGCAGCCCGTTAGCGGTGAGCACAGATACGCAGTATTTT	CASSPLAVSTDTQYF
many	TRBV7-8	TRBJ2-3	-	TGTGCCAGCAGCTTAGGTTCCGGAGATACGCAGTATTTT	CASSLGSGDTQYF
many	TRBV12-3/TRBV12-4	TRBJ1-1	-	TGTGCCAGCACCCCTATTCAGGGAGGGCCTGAAGCTTTCTTT	CASTPIQGGPEAFF
-	TRBV4-1	TRBJ1-5	TRBD1	TGCGCCAGCAGCCCCGTAGGACAGGGCTTCCAGCCCCAGCATTTT	CASSPVGQGFQPQHF
-	TRBV10-3	TRBJ1-4	TRBD1	TGTGCCATCAGTTCCTACGGACAGGGACGGGGTGAAAAACTGTTTTTT	CAISSYGQGRGEKLFF
many	TRBV24-1	TRBJ2-2	-	TGTGCCACCAGTGATTTGATCGCGGACCCAGGCACCGGGGAGCTGTTTTTT	CATSDLIADPGTGELFF
many	TRBV6-1	TRBJ2-7	-	TGTGCCAGCAGTGTAAGTCTGGACAGCTCCTACGAGCAGTACTTC	CASSVSLDSSYEQYF
few	TRBV5-1	TRBJ2-1	-	TGCGCCAGCAGCCCGACACGGGGGTTTCAGGTCAATGAGCAGTTCTTC	CASSPTRGFQVNEQFF
many	TRBV7-3	TRBJ2-1	-	TGTGCCAGCAGCTTAAATTCGGCGGGGTTTGGGGAGCAGTTCTTC	CASSLNSAGFGEQFF
many	TRBV7-2	TRBJ2-7	-	TGTGCCAGCAGCTTCGGGCCCTACGAGCAGTACTTC	CASSFGPYEQYF
-	TRBV5-1	TRBJ2-7	TRBD2	TGCGCCAGCAGCAAAGGGACTAGCTGGGGGGAGTACAATGAGCAGTACTTC	CASSKGTSWGEYNEQYF
many	TRBV6-2/TRBV6-3	TRBJ2-7	TRBD2	TGTGCCAGCAGTTACGCGGGAGTCGGCGAGCAGTACTTC	CASSYAGVGEQYF
-	TRBV11-3	TRBJ2-1	TRBD2	TGTGCCAGCAGCTTAGTTGCGGGAGGGCCTCTTGAGCAGTTCTTC	CASSLVAGGPLEQFF
-	TRBV28	TRBJ2-1	-	TGTGCCAGCAGTTTGATCGTCCGTGCCGTAGTCTTC	CASSLIVRAVVF
many	TRBV7-2	TRBJ1-5	TRBD1	TGTGCCAGCAGCCCTACAGGGGCGGGTCAGCCCCAGCATTTT	CASSPTGAGQPQHF
few	TRBV28	TRBJ1-2	-	TGTGCCAGCAGTTTAATAGGAGGACAGAACTATGGCTACACCTTC	CASSLIGGQNYGYTF